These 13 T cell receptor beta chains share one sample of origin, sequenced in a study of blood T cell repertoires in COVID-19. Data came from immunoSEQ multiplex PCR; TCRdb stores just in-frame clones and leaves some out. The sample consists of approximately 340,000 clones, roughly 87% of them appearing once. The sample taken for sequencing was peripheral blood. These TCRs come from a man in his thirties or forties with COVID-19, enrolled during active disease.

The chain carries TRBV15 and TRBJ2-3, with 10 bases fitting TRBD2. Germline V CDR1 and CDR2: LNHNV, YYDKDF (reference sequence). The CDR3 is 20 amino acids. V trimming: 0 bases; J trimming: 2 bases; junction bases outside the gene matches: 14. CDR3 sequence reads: CATSRDRLGLAGAYTDTQYF. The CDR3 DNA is TGTGCCACCAGCAGAGATAGATTAGGGCTAGCGGGGGCGTACACAGATACGCAGTATTTT.

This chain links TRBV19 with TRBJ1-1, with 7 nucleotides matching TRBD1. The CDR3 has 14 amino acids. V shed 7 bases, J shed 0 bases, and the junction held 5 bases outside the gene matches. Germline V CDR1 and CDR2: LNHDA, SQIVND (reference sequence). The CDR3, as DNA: TGTGCCAGTACTCAAGACAGGGTGAACACTGAAGCTTTCTTT. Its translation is CASTQDRVNTEAFF. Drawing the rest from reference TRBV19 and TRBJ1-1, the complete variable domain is DGGITQSPKYLFRKEGQNVTLSCEQNLNHDAMYWYRQDPGQGLRLIYYSQIVNDFQKGDIAEGYSVSREKKESFPLTVTSAQKNPTAFYLCASTQDRVNTEAFFGQGTRLTVV.

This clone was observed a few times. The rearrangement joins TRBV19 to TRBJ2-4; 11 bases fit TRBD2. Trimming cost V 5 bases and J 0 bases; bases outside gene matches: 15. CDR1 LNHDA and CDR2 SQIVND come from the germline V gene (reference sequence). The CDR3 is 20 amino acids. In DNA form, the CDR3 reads TGTGCCAGTAGTCACCTATCTCCGGGACTAGCGGATTTAGCCAAAAACATTCAGTACTTC. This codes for CASSHLSPGLADLAKNIQYF.

This chain's CDR3 is CSGQGPYEQYF. CDR3 DNA sequence: TGCAGTGGACAGGGCCCCTACGAGCAGTACTTC. The genes are TRBV20-1 and TRBJ2-7, with TRBD1 matching 7 bases. The ends lost 7 bases at V and 2 bases at J; junction bases unmatched: 2. CDR1 DFQATT and CDR2 SNEGSKA come from the germline V gene (reference sequence). This CDR3 region has 11 residues.

Here the CDR3 DNA reads TGTGCCAGCAGAGACACTAGCGGGATACTTACCTACGAGCAGTACTTC. Amino acid sequence: CASRDTSGILTYEQYF. The rearrangement links TRBV7-9 to TRBJ2-7; the match to TRBD2 covers 10 bases. Per the germline V gene, CDR1 is SEHNR and CDR2 is FQNEAQ (reference sequence). The CDR3 extends over 16 amino acids. V dropped 6 bases and J dropped 2; count of bases not matched to a gene: 10.

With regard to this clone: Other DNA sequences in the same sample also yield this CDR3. Written as DNA, the CDR3 is TGTGCCAGCAGTGGGGGACAGGGGAACACTGAAGCTTTCTTT. Amino acids: CASSGGQGNTEAFF. The chain couples TRBV25-1 to TRBJ1-1, with 9 bases fitting TRBD1. Per germline, CDR1 MGHDK and CDR2 SYGVNS. This CDR3 is built from 14 residues. V gave up 4 bases and J gave up 1 base; unmatched junction bases: 1.

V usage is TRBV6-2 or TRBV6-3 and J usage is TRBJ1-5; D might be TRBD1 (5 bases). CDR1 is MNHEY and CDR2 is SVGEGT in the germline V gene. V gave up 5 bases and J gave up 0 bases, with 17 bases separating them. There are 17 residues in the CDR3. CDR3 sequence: CASSLRPDRNSNQPQHF. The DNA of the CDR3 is TGTGCCAGCAGTCTCCGCCCAGACAGAAATAGCAATCAGCCCCAGCATTTT.

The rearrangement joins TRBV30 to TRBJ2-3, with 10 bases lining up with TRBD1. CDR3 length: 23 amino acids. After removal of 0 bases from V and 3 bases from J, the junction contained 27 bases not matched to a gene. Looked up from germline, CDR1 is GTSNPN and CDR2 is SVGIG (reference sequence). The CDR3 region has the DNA TGTGCCTGGAGTGTACGAGGGACAGGGGTATGGACTAGTAAGTCTGGGACGACAGATACGCAGTATTTT. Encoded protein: CAWSVRGTGVWTSKSGTTDTQYF.

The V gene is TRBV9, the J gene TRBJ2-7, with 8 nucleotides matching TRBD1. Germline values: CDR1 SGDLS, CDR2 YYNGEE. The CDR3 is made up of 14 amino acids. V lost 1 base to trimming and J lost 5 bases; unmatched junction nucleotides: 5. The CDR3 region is CASSVRTGPHEQYF. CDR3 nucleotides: TGTGCCAGCAGCGTAAGGACAGGGCCCCACGAGCAGTACTTC.

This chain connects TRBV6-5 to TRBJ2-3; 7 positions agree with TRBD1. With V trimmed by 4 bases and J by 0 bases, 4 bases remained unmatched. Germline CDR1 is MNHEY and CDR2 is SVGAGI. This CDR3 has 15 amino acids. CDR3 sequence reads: CASSSETGSTDTQYF. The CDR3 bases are TGTGCCAGCAGTTCCGAGACAGGGAGCACAGATACGCAGTATTTT.

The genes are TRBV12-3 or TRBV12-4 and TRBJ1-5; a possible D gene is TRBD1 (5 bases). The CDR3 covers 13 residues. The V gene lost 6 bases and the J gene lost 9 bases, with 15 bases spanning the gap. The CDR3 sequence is CASRAGYGAPQHF. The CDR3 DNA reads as TGTGCCAGCAGGGCAGGGTATGGGGCGCCCCAGCATTTT.

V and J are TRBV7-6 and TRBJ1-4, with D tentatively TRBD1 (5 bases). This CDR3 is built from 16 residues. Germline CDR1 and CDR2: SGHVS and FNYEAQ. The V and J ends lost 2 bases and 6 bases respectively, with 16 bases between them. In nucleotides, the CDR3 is TGTGCCAGCAGCTTATCTCTACAGGTGACAGATGAAAAACTGTTTTTT. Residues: CASSLSLQVTDEKLFF.

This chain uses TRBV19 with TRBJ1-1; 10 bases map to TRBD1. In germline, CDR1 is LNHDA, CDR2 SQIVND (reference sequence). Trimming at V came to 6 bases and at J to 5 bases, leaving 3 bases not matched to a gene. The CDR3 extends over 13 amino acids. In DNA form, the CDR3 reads TGTGCCAGTAGCCAGGACAGGGGGACTGAAGCTTTCTTT. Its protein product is CASSQDRGTEAFF.